This is a list of T cell receptor beta chains from one sample in a study of circulating and synovial CD4+ cells in juvenile arthritis. Repertoires were generated with immunoSEQ multiplex PCR, while TCRdb's copy carries only in-frame clones and drops some. This table has about 1,800 clones, around 90% appearing once. Sequencing was done on a sample of HLA-DR+ CD4+ T cells from blood. These receptors all come from a human patient with juvenile idiopathic arthritis. Some clones in this sample may be carry-over from other donors' samples. Each CDR3 is given with its conserved first and last residue. The D gene is left open where the match is weak. Part of the rows lack a size; the others show once, few, many or a class for expanded clones.

>TRBV18|NA|NA|TRBJ2-1
TGTGCCAGCTCACCATCTCACTCGGGGAATGAGCAGTTCTTC
CASSPSHSGNEQFF
>TRBV5-1|NA|NA|TRBJ1-3
TGCGCCAGCAGTTCCGGGATCTCTGGAAACACCATATATTTT
CASSSGISGNTIYF
>TRBV6-5|NA|NA|TRBJ2-7
TGTGCCAGCAGGTCCCGGACAAGTTTCTACGAGCAGTACTTC
CASRSRTSFYEQYF
>TRBV4-2|NA|NA|TRBJ1-5
TGTGCCAGCAGCCAAGATCTACCGGACAACTATCAGCCCCAGCATTTT
CASSQDLPDNYQPQHF
>TRBV18|NA|NA|TRBJ2-3
TGTGCCAGCTCAACAGGGGATACGCAGTATTTT
CASSTGDTQYF
>TRBV5-4|NA|TRBD1|TRBJ1-4
TGTGCCAGCAGCAGATTTGACATGCGGACAGGGGGCGAAAAACTGTTTTTT
CASSRFDMRTGGEKLFF
>TRBV12-5|NA|NA|TRBJ2-1
TGTGCTAGTGGACGGGATTCAGAGTTCTTC
CASGRDSEFF
>TRBV28|NA|TRBD1|TRBJ2-6
TGTGCCAGCAAGAGTAGGGACAGCCTTCCTGGGGCCAACGTCCTGACTTTC
CASKSRDSLPGANVLTF
>TRBV19|NA|TRBD1|TRBJ1-5
TGTGCCAGTAGGCAGGGGGCGCGGCAGCCCCAGCATTTT
CASRQGARQPQHF
>TRBV5-1|NA|TRBD2|TRBJ2-1
TGCGCCAGCAGCTCCCCTAGCGGGAAGCTCAATGAGCAGTTCTTC
CASSSPSGKLNEQFF
>TRBV14|NA|TRBD1|TRBJ2-7
TGTGCCAGCAGCCTCCTAGGACAGGGGGTCCTTGGAGAGCAGTACTTC
CASSLLGQGVLGEQYF
>TRBV6-5|NA|NA|TRBJ1-6
TGTGCCAGCAGCTACACGGGGGTTTCACCCCTCCACTTT
CASSYTGVSPLHF
>TRBV7-9|NA|TRBD1|TRBJ1-5
TGTGCCAGCAGCCGGGGACAGGGACTTCAGTCCCAGCATTTT
CASSRGQGLQSQHF
>TRBV2|NA|TRBD1|TRBJ2-3
TGTGCCAGCGGGGGACAGGGCCTTACTGGTACGCAGTATTTT
CASGGQGLTGTQYF
>TRBV7-2|NA|TRBD2|TRBJ2-3
TGTGCCAGCAGCACCCGACTAGCGTGGCTCACAGATACGCAGTATTTT
CASSTRLAWLTDTQYF
>TRBV2|few|NA|TRBJ2-2
TGTGCCAGCAGTGGACAGACGAACACCGGGGAGCTGTTTTTT
CASSGQTNTGELFF
>TRBV6-6|NA|NA|TRBJ1-4
TGTGCCAGCAGTTACGCGGCCGATGAAAAACTGTTTTTT
CASSYAADEKLFF
>TRBV6-5|NA|TRBD1|TRBJ1-2
TGTGCCAGCAGCCAGGGGGCTATGGATGGCTACACCTTC
CASSQGAMDGYTF
>TRBV7-8|NA|TRBD2|TRBJ2-5
TGTGCCAGCAGCTCAAGGGGGACTAGTAAGACCCAGTACTTC
CASSSRGTSKTQYF
>TRBV6-4|NA|NA|TRBJ2-2
TGTGCCAGCAGTCTCCAGGGAACCGGGGAGCTGTTTTTT
CASSLQGTGELFF
>TRBV27|NA|TRBD2|TRBJ2-1
TGTGCCACCGGGAGGGGGATCCCCTACAATGAGCAGTTCTTC
CATGRGIPYNEQFF
>TRBV6-1|NA|NA|TRBJ2-3
TGTGCCAGCACCGGAGCGATAACAGATACGCAGTATTTT
CASTGAITDTQYF
>TRBV19|NA|NA|TRBJ2-5
TGTGCCAGTAGTGTAACGAACCAGGGCGCGGAGACCCAGTACTTC
CASSVTNQGAETQYF
>TRBV28|few|TRBD1|TRBJ1-5
TGTGCCACCAAACAGGGGGCCGGCAATCAGCCCCAGCATTTT
CATKQGAGNQPQHF
>TRBV30|NA|NA|TRBJ2-7
TGTGCCTGGAGTAGCGGCTCCTACGAGCAGTACTTC
CAWSSGSYEQYF
>TRBV13|NA|TRBD1|TRBJ1-6
TGTGCCAGCAGCCAGACAGGGACCTATAATTCCCCCCTCCACTTT
CASSQTGTYNSPLHF
>TRBV5-1|few|TRBD2|TRBJ2-1
TGCGCCAGCAGCCCTATAAAGCGGGAGGATGAGCAGTTCTTC
CASSPIKREDEQFF
>TRBV4-1|NA|NA|TRBJ1-5
TGCGCCAGCAGCCAAGTAGTAGTCGGCAGGGTAGGCCAGCCCCAGCATTTT
CASSQVVVGRVGQPQHF
>TRBV19|NA|NA|TRBJ2-1
TGTGCCAGTAGTATAAGTCACAGTCCCTACAATGAGCAGTTCTTC
CASSISHSPYNEQFF
>TRBV11-2|once|NA|TRBJ2-5
TGTGCCAGCAGCTTAGTTGGTCCTCGGGGTGAGACCCAGTACTTC
CASSLVGPRGETQYF
>TRBV5-1|NA|NA|TRBJ1-2
TGCGCCAGCAGCTTGGGGGCAGGGGACTATGGCTACACCTTC
CASSLGAGDYGYTF
>TRBV18|NA|NA|TRBJ1-6
TGTGCCAGCTCACAAGACCACACCGGGAATTCACCCCTCCACTTT
CASSQDHTGNSPLHF
>TRBV27|NA|TRBD1|TRBJ2-7
TGCGCCAGCAGTTCGGACAGGGGCGGAACCTACGAGCAGTACTTC
CASSSDRGGTYEQYF
>TRBV10-3|NA|NA|TRBJ1-3
TGTGCCATCAGGACTGATACGAGAAACACCATATATTTT
CAIRTDTRNTIYF
>TRBV4-1|once|TRBD1|TRBJ2-4
TGCGCCAGCAGCCCTCGACAGGGGGCAGAAAACATTCAGTACTTC
CASSPRQGAENIQYF
>TRBV7-2|NA|NA|TRBJ1-1
TGTGCCAGCAGCTTAGCGGGACAGAACACTGAAGCTTTCTTT
CASSLAGQNTEAFF
>TRBV13|NA|NA|TRBJ2-2
TGTGCCAGCAGCTTAGGTCCCCTAGACCTGAACACCGGGGAGCTGTTTTTT
CASSLGPLDLNTGELFF
>TRBV2|NA|TRBD1|TRBJ2-2
TGTGCCAGCAGTGAGACAGGGGCGGCCGGGGAGCTGTTTTTT
CASSETGAAGELFF
>TRBV5-6|NA|NA|TRBJ1-2
TGTGCCAGCAGCCACGACAGCTATGGCTACACCTTC
CASSHDSYGYTF
>TRBV30|NA|TRBD1|TRBJ1-1
TGTGCCTGGAGTGCCCCCAACAGGGGGTTTGATGGCACTGAAGCTTTCTTT
CAWSAPNRGFDGTEAFF
>TRBV9|NA|NA|TRBJ1-6
TGTGCCAGCAGCCCGACACCAAATAATTCCCCCCTCCACTTT
CASSPTPNNSPLHF
>TRBV28|NA|NA|TRBJ1-3
TGTGCCAGCAGTTTTATGGGAAACACCATATATTTT
CASSFMGNTIYF
>TRBV30|NA|NA|TRBJ1-2
TGTGCCTGGAGTTGGGAGGGTAACTATGGCTACACCTTC
CAWSWEGNYGYTF
>TRBV30|NA|TRBD2|TRBJ2-7
TGTGCCTGGAGCGGACTAGCGGGAGTCGACGAGCAGTACTTC
CAWSGLAGVDEQYF
>TRBV6-5|NA|NA|TRBJ1-2
TGTGCCGACTCCGGGACTCCGTCGGGCTACACCTTC
CADSGTPSGYTF
>TRBV4-1|NA|NA|TRBJ1-6
TGCGCCAGCAGTTTGCGAGGGTCTTATAATTCCCCCCTCCACTTT
CASSLRGSYNSPLHF
>TRBV5-5|NA|TRBD2|TRBJ2-3
TGTGCCAGCAGCAGCGGGAGGGCCTTAGATACGCAGTATTTT
CASSSGRALDTQYF
>TRBV11-2|NA|NA|TRBJ2-3
TGTGCCAGCAGCCCCCTCGGAGGAAAGACTAGCACAGATACGCAGTATTTT
CASSPLGGKTSTDTQYF
>TRBV6-5|large|NA|TRBJ1-5
TGTGCCAGCAGTCTTAAGGGAGGGGGAAACCAGCCCCAGCATTTT
CASSLKGGGNQPQHF
>TRBV6-4|NA|TRBD2|TRBJ2-3
TGTGCCAGCAGTGAGGCTAGCGGGGGGTCAGATACGCAGTATTTT
CASSEASGGSDTQYF
>TRBV6-1|NA|TRBD2|TRBJ2-7
TGTGCCAGCAGTGAAACGCGGGGGCTAGCGGGCAACTACGAGCAGTACTTC
CASSETRGLAGNYEQYF
>TRBV5-1|NA|TRBD1|TRBJ1-3
TGCGCCAGCAGCTTTGGGGGACAGGAAAACACCATATATTTT
CASSFGGQENTIYF
>TRBV7-9|NA|TRBD1|TRBJ2-1
TGTGCCAGCAGCCAACAGGGGGCCCTGCGTTACAATGAGCAGTTCTTC
CASSQQGALRYNEQFF
>TRBV9|NA|NA|TRBJ1-2
TGTGCCAGCAGCCCCCTCGACAGGCCGGCTTATGGCTACACCTTC
CASSPLDRPAYGYTF